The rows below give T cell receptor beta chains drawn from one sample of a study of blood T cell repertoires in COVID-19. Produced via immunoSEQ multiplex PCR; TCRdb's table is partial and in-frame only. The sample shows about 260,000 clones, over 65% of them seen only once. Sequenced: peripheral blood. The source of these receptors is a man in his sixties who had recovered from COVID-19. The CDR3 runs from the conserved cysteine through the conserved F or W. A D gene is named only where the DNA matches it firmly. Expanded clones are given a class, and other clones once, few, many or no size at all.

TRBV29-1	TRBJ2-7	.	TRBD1	CSVGGTGTGGGEQYF	TGCAGCGTTGGGGGTACCGGGACAGGGGGCGGCGAGCAGTACTTC
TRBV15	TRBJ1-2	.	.	CATGQSSISRNYGYTF	TGTGCCACCGGACAGTCCTCGATCTCCCGAAACTATGGCTACACCTTC
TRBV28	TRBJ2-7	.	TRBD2	CASSLFSRGLTYEQYF	TGTGCCAGCAGTTTATTTTCCCGGGGACTAACCTACGAGCAGTACTTC
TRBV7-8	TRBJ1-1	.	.	CASSLRDNANTEAFF	TGTGCCAGCAGCTTACGGGACAATGCGAACACTGAAGCTTTCTTT
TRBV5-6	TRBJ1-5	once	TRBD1	CASSFTGTGEQPQHF	TGTGCCAGCAGCTTTACCGGGACAGGTGAACAGCCCCAGCATTTT
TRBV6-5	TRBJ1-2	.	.	CVTRDSPLGYTF	TGTGTAACTCGGGACTCCCCTCTTGGCTACACCTTC
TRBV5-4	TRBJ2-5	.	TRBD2	CASSLRREGLRTQYF	TGTGCCAGCAGCTTGCGGCGGGAGGGCCTTCGGACCCAGTACTTC
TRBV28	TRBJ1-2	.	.	CASSFPLVAGPYGYTF	TGTGCCAGCAGTTTCCCCCTCGTCGCAGGGCCCTATGGCTACACCTTC
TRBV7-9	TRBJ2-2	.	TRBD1	CASSPRTGVGELFF	TGTGCCAGCAGCCCACGGACAGGGGTCGGGGAGCTGTTTTTT
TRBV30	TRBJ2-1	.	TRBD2	CAWSGPLAGSYNEQFF	TGTGCCTGGAGTGGGCCGCTAGCGGGCTCCTACAATGAGCAGTTCTTC
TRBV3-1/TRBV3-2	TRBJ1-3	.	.	CASSQVPGASGNTIYF	TGTGCCAGCAGCCAAGTACCGGGTGCGTCTGGAAACACCATATATTTT
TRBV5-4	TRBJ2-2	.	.	CASSSRGGGARNTGELFF	TGTGCCAGCAGCTCGAGGGGGGGAGGCGCGCGGAACACCGGGGAGCTGTTTTTT
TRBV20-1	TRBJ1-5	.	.	CSASAGSNQPQHF	TGCAGTGCTAGTGCAGGGAGCAATCAGCCCCAGCATTTT
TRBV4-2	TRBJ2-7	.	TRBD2	CASSQDLAVSYEQYF	TGTGCCAGCAGCCAAGATCTAGCGGTTTCCTACGAGCAGTACTTC
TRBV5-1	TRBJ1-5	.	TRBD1	CASSPTTGGNQPQHF	TGCGCCAGCAGCCCAACGACAGGGGGCAATCAGCCCCAGCATTTT
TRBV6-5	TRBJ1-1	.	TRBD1	CASRKTGGANTEAFF	TGTGCCAGCAGGAAAACAGGGGGCGCGAACACTGAAGCTTTCTTT
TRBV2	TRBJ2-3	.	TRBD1	CASMTDRGTDTQYF	TGTGCCAGCATGACGGACAGGGGCACAGATACGCAGTATTTT
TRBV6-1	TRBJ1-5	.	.	CASSELDRHF	TGTGCCAGCAGTGAATTGGACAGGCATTTT
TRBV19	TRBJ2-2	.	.	CASGLGGATGELFF	TGTGCCAGTGGGCTGGGGGGGGCCACCGGGGAGCTGTTTTTT
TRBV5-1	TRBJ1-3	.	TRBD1	CASSYDRGRDTIYF	TGCGCCAGCAGCTACGACAGGGGGAGGGACACCATATATTTT
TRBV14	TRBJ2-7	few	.	CASSQDVRGAYEQYF	TGTGCCAGCAGCCAAGACGTCAGGGGAGCCTACGAGCAGTACTTC
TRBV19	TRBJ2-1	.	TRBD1	CASSIQLGTGFRNEQFF	TGTGCCAGTAGTATACAGTTGGGGACAGGGTTTAGGAATGAGCAGTTCTTC
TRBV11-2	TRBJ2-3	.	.	CASSLQRHPTDTQYF	TGTGCCAGCAGCTTACAGCGGCACCCCACAGATACGCAGTATTTT
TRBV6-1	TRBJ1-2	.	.	CASSERGFGIYGYTF	TGTGCCAGCAGTGAAAGAGGGTTCGGTATCTATGGCTACACCTTC
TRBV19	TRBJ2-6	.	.	CASSRVRSGANVLTF	TGTGCCAGTTCCAGGGTACGGTCTGGGGCCAACGTCCTGACTTTC
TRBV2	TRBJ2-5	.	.	CASNVLQETQYF	TGTGCCAGCAACGTACTCCAAGAGACCCAGTACTTC
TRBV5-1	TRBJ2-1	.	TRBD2	CASSLRRGGRYNEQFF	TGCGCCAGCAGCTTGCGACGGGGGGGCCGGTACAATGAGCAGTTCTTC
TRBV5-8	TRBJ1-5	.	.	CASSERLKAGNQPQHF	TGTGCCAGCAGCGAGCGGTTGAAGGCGGGCAATCAGCCCCAGCATTTT
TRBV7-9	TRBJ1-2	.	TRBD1	CASSLSGQGKGRYTF	TGTGCCAGCAGCTTATCAGGACAGGGGAAAGGCCGCTACACCTTC
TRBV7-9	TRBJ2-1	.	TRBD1	CASSLGRTGGAERGEQFF	TGTGCCAGCAGCTTAGGAAGGACAGGGGGCGCGGAGAGGGGTGAGCAGTTCTTC
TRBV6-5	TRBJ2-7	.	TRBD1	CASKNGQGSSYEQYF	TGTGCCAGCAAAAATGGACAGGGGAGCTCCTACGAGCAGTACTTC
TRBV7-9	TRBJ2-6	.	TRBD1	CASSDGQGALSGANVLTF	TGTGCCAGCAGCGACGGACAGGGGGCACTCTCTGGGGCCAACGTCCTGACTTTC
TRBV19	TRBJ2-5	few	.	CASSINSFETQYF	TGTGCCAGTAGTATTAATAGCTTTGAGACCCAGTACTTC